The 20 T cell receptor beta chains listed next were all sequenced from one sample in a study of glioma-infiltrating T cells after dendritic cell vaccination. Sequencing used immunoSEQ multiplex PCR; TCRdb keeps in-frame clones, though not all of them. The sample consists of about 96,000 clones, 70% to 80% of them appearing once. The sample consisted of blood, taken before dendritic cell vaccination. These receptors were obtained from a human donor with glioblastoma.

This clone appeared once. The rearrangement links TRBV5-6 to TRBJ1-4; 9 bases map to TRBD1. Germline V gene sequence: CDR1 SGHDT, CDR2 YYEEEE. The V gene end was trimmed by 5 bases and the J gene end by 8 bases; junction bases not matched to a gene: 13. There are 16 residues in the CDR3. Written as DNA, the CDR3 is TGTGCCAGCAGTCGGGGGTCCGGGACAGGGCGGGAAAAACTGTTTTTT. Translating gives CASSRGSGTGREKLFF.

The CDR3 bases are TGTGCCAGCAGTATAATACAGAACACCGGGGAGCTGTTTTTT. This codes for CASSIIQNTGELFF. The rearrangement joins TRBV6-5 to TRBJ2-2; D uncertain. Looked up from germline, CDR1 is MNHEY and CDR2 is SVGAGI. The V end was cut by 5 bases, the J end by 1 base, with 8 bases between. The CDR3 sequence is 14 residues long.

The rearrangement uses TRBV5-1 and TRBJ2-7; D is uncertain. The length of the CDR3 is 11 residues. Germline CDR1 reads SGHRS; CDR2 reads YFSETQ. V was shortened by 2 bases and J by 3 bases, with 3 bases between the two germline ends. This CDR3 reads CASSLHYEQYF. For the CDR3, the DNA is TGCGCCAGCAGCTTACACTACGAGCAGTACTTC.

This chain uses TRBV4-1 with TRBJ2-4; 7 nucleotides agree with TRBD1. The CDR3 has 17 residues. V was clipped by 4 bases and J by 2 bases; unmatched bases: 11. Germline loops: CDR1 MGHRA, CDR2 YSYEKL. The CDR3 DNA sequence: TGCGCCAGCAGCCGCTGGACAGGAGATTTAACCAAAAACATTCAGTACTTC. Encoded protein: CASSRWTGDLTKNIQYF.

The rearrangement links TRBV5-1 to TRBJ2-1; a possible D gene is TRBD2 (5 bases). V was trimmed by 4 bases and J by 0 bases, leaving 5 bases between them. The CDR3 consists of 13 residues. Germline V gives CDR1 SGHRS, CDR2 YFSETQ. The CDR3 is CASSRGSYNEQFF. The CDR3 DNA reads TGCGCCAGCAGCCGGGGCTCCTACAATGAGCAGTTCTTC.

This clone was seen more than once but under ten times. The chain joins TRBV2 to TRBJ2-7, with 13 bases fitting TRBD2. After removal of 5 bases from V and 2 bases from J, the junction contained 6 bases not matched to a gene. Per the germline V gene, CDR1 is SNHLY and CDR2 is FYNNEI. CDR3 length equals 16 residues. The CDR3 spells CASSNPGLAGTYEQYF. CDR3 nucleotides: TGTGCCAGCAGTAACCCGGGACTAGCGGGGACCTACGAGCAGTACTTC.

This clone has just one count. The gene calls are TRBV28 and TRBJ1-1, with a tentative D call TRBD1 (5 bases). V lost 6 bases to trimming and J lost 0 bases, with 8 bases between them. CDR3 size: 13 residues. Germline V gene data show CDR1 as MDHEN and CDR2 as SYDVKM. The DNA for the CDR3 is TGTGCCAGCAGACAACAGGTGAACACTGAAGCTTTCTTT. This sequence encodes CASRQQVNTEAFF.

This chain connects TRBV30 to TRBJ2-7; 7 bases are shared with TRBD1. Germline V gene data show CDR1 as GTSNPN and CDR2 as SVGIG (reference sequence). V shed 6 bases, J shed 2 bases, and the junction held 10 bases outside the gene matches. The length of the CDR3 is 14 residues. The CDR3 bases are TGTGCCTGCCCCCGCCGGGACAGCACCTACGAGCAGTACTTC. Translation gives CACPRRDSTYEQYF.

The J gene is TRBJ1-5, the V gene TRBV2; the match to TRBD1 covers 8 bases. CDR1 and CDR2 (germline): SNHLY, FYNNEI. The CDR3 is made up of 15 amino acids. The V gene end was trimmed by 4 bases and the J gene end by 3 bases; junction bases not matched to a gene: 5. The DNA of the CDR3 is TGTGCCAGCAGTGGGCCAGGGGGCTACAATCAGCCCCAGCATTTT. This codes for CASSGPGGYNQPQHF. The variable domain in full, with the rest retrieved from reference TRBV2 and TRBJ1-5, is EPEVTQTPSHQVTQMGQEVILRCVPISNHLYFYWYRQILGQKVEFLVSFYNNEISEKSEIFDDQFSVERPDGSNFTLKIRSTKLEDSAMYFCASSGPGGYNQPQHFGDGTRLSIL.

The J gene is TRBJ1-2, the V gene TRBV5-1, with TRBD1 as a possible D gene (6 bases). The CDR3 is 13 residues long. V lost 4 bases, J lost 4 bases, and 11 bases lay in between. Germline V gene lookup returns CDR1 SGHRS and CDR2 YFSETQ. CDR3 region: CASSQQGSYGYTF. In nucleotides, the CDR3 is TGCGCCAGCAGCCAACAGGGATCCTATGGCTACACCTTC.

The chain has TRBV29-1 and TRBJ2-3; D might be TRBD1 (6 bases). The germline V gene has CDR1 SQVTM and CDR2 ANQGSEA. The CDR3 is 13 amino acids. The ends were cut back, 6 bases at V and 5 bases at J, with 15 bases in the middle. The DNA for the CDR3 is TGCAGCGTAAAAAGGGGGTCGGGAGATACGCAGTATTTT. Protein product: CSVKRGSGDTQYF.

The rearrangement uses TRBV2 and TRBJ2-7, with a tentative D call TRBD1 (7 bases). This CDR3 comprises 17 residues. CDR1 is SNHLY and CDR2 is FYNNEI in the germline V gene. Trimming stripped 2 bases from V and 6 bases from J, with 23 bases between. The CDR3 nucleotides are TGTGCCAGCAGTGAAAGGTTGTTGCGGCAGGGGGGTCGCGAGCAGTACTTC. This encodes CASSERLLRQGGREQYF.

This clone turned up a few times. This chain uses TRBV27 with TRBJ2-3; 12 nucleotides agree with TRBD2. Germline CDR1 MNHEY, CDR2 SMNVEV (reference sequence). The J segment lost 4 bases and the V segment lost 5 bases, leaving 7 bases of the junction unmatched. This CDR3 is 16 amino acids long. The CDR3, as DNA: TGTGCCAGCAGTCAAGGGACTAGCGGGTTCGCAGATACGCAGTATTTT. Its translation is CASSQGTSGFADTQYF.

J is TRBJ2-1 and V is TRBV4-1; tentatively, D is TRBD2 (5 bases). Deletions cut 3 bases from V and 0 bases from J, with 12 bases between. The CDR3 has 16 residues. Germline V CDR1 and CDR2: MGHRA, YSYEKL. CDR3 amino acids: CASSQGAASSYNEQFF. The DNA of the CDR3 is TGCGCCAGCAGCCAGGGAGCGGCGAGCTCCTACAATGAGCAGTTCTTC.

The chain links TRBV6-1 to TRBJ1-3, with D tentatively TRBD1 (6 bases). Trimming left V 5 bases short and J 4 bases short, with 9 bases between. The CDR3 is made up of 13 amino acids. Germline V gives CDR1 MNHNS, CDR2 SASEGT. In nucleotides, the CDR3 is TGTGCCAGCAGTTGGACAGCAGGAAACACCATATATTTT. Encoded protein: CASSWTAGNTIYF.

The chain carries TRBV18 and TRBJ1-1; D unresolved. The V gene lost 0 bases and the J gene lost 3 bases, with 11 bases spanning the gap. Germline V CDR1 and CDR2: KGHSH, LQKENI. The CDR3 totals 15 residues. Here the CDR3 DNA reads TGTGCCAGCTCACCACCTGGGAGCTGGGACACTGAAGCTTTCTTT. This gives the protein CASSPPGSWDTEAFF.

The V and J genes are TRBV9 and TRBJ1-6, with 7 nucleotides matching TRBD1. CDR1 is SGDLS, CDR2 YYNGEE, per germline. Trimming removed 4 bases from V and 7 bases from J; junction bases left unmatched: 2. CDR3 length: 13 amino acids. The CDR3: CASSRQGNSPLHF. DNA of the CDR3: TGTGCCAGCAGCAGACAGGGAAATTCACCCCTCCACTTT.

This clone was detected a few times. In DNA, the CDR3 is TGTGCCAGCAGCGGAAGACGGGGGCGGGAGTCGAGCTCCTACGAGCAGTACTTC. Residues: CASSGRRGRESSSYEQYF. The chain combines TRBV13 with TRBJ2-7, with a tentative D call TRBD2 (7 bases). Deletions cut 5 bases from V and 0 bases from J, with 23 bases between. Looked up from germline, CDR1 is PRHDT and CDR2 is FYEKMQ (reference sequence). The CDR3 is made up of 18 amino acids.

The rearrangement joins TRBV19 to TRBJ2-7; 7 bases line up with TRBD2. V lost 1 base, J lost 6 bases, and 3 bases stayed unmatched. CDR3 size: 13 residues. CDR1 and CDR2 (germline): LNHDA, SQIVND (reference sequence). CDR3: CASSIGTGGEQYF. The CDR3 region has the DNA TGTGCCAGTAGTATAGGGACGGGGGGCGAGCAGTACTTC. Variable domain in full (rest from reference TRBV19 and TRBJ2-7): DGGITQSPKYLFRKEGQNVTLSCEQNLNHDAMYWYRQDPGQGLRLIYYSQIVNDFQKGDIAEGYSVSREKKESFPLTVTSAQKNPTAFYLCASSIGTGGEQYFGPGTRLTVT.

The rearrangement joins TRBV11-3 to TRBJ2-1; 7 bases map to TRBD2. The CDR3 totals 13 residues. Germline CDR1 SGHNT, CDR2 YENEEA. V gave up 5 bases and J gave up 10 bases; unmatched junction bases: 8. The CDR3 is CASSKSVGGEQFF. CDR3 in DNA: TGTGCCAGCAGCAAAAGCGTGGGAGGGGAGCAGTTCTTC.